The 25 T cell receptor beta chains below come from one sample, sequenced in a study of T-cell memory formation after mild COVID-19 listed by TCRdb under 2021. Preparation of the library involved 5' RACE. Sequencing was carried out with an Illumina NovaSeq 6000. TCRdb redid the processing of the public reads, applying fastp at Q25 and MiXCR, and retained in-frame beta chains. Rows are unified per CDR3 protein, each entry keeping the most common DNA and genes. This sample gives about 360,000 distinct CDR3 sequences in total; 14% of them show up just once. Of the sample, around a fifth is held by the ten largest clones. The sample comprised PBMCs or a T cell subset sorted from them (not recorded which). The source of these receptors is a man younger than 35 who had mild COVID-19 (a few samples of this study predate the infection). The sample titles of this study are shuffled in the database, so cell type and time point are left out; the donor was told from shared clones.

DNA of the CDR3: TGCGCCAGCCGCGCGGGACGGAGGAACACCGGGGAGCTGTTTTTT. Its translation: CASRAGRRNTGELFF. V is TRBV5-1 and J is TRBJ2-2, with D possibly matching TRBD2 (6 bases). This CDR3 is 15 amino acids long. In germline, CDR1 is SGHRS, CDR2 YFSETQ. V dropped 7 bases and J dropped 1 base, with 14 bases sitting between them. The complete variable domain, with remaining parts taken from reference TRBV5-1 and TRBJ2-2, reads KAGVTQTPRYLIKTRGQQVTLSCSPISGHRSVSWYQQTPGQGLQFLFEYFSETQRNKGNFPGRFSGRQFSNSRSEMNVSTLELGDSALYLCASRAGRRNTGELFFGEGSRLTVL.

This chain links TRBV5-6 with TRBJ2-1; D gene ambiguous. Germline lookup yields CDR1 SGHDT and CDR2 YYEEEE. V was shortened by 4 bases and J by 12 bases, with 8 bases between the two germline ends. The CDR3 runs 10 residues. The CDR3 region is CASSGRRQFF. The DNA for the CDR3 is TGTGCCAGCAGCGGCAGGCGGCAGTTCTTC.

In its sample, this clonotype was seen a few times. The gene calls are TRBV20-1 and TRBJ2-5; D might be TRBD2 (5 bases). CDR3 length equals 12 residues. Germline loops: CDR1 DFQATT, CDR2 SNEGSKA (reference sequence). Deletions cut 6 bases from V and 1 base from J, with 9 bases between. This CDR3 is CSAYSAQETQYF. CDR3 in DNA: TGCAGTGCATATAGCGCCCAAGAGACCCAGTACTTC.

CDR3 in DNA: TGCAGTGGATCTCCGTACTATGGCTACACCTTC. Its translation: CSGSPYYGYTF. The chain carries TRBV20-1 and TRBJ1-2; D gene uncertain. The CDR3 has 11 amino acids. The V gene lost 7 bases and the J gene lost 3 bases, with 9 bases spanning the gap. Germline assignment: CDR1 DFQATT and CDR2 SNEGSKA (reference sequence).

The chain combines TRBV15 with TRBJ2-7, with D possibly TRBD2 on 6 matching bases. Per the germline V gene, CDR1 is LNHNV and CDR2 is YYDKDF (reference sequence). The CDR3 is made up of 14 amino acids. Trimming pared 7 bases from V and 5 bases from J, leaving 18 bases between. The CDR3 sequence is CATTAGTRAHEQYF. The CDR3 bases are TGTGCCACCACCGCCGGGACTCGGGCCCACGAGCAGTACTTC. The full variable domain, rest sourced from reference TRBV15 and TRBJ2-7, is DAMVIQNPRYQVTQFGKPVTLSCSQTLNHNVMYWYQQKSSQAPKLLFHYYDKDFNNEADTPDNFQSRRPNTSFCFLDIRSPGLGDTAMYLCATTAGTRAHEQYFGPGTRLTVT.

This rearrangement joins TRBV5-1 to TRBJ2-7; a weak D match, TRBD2 (7 bases). Per germline, CDR1 SGHRS and CDR2 YFSETQ. The CDR3 is 15 residues long. V was shortened by 4 bases and J by 0 bases, with 14 bases between the two germline ends. Here the CDR3 reads CASSRGASSSYEQYF. The CDR3, as DNA: TGCGCCAGCAGCCGGGGGGCCAGCTCCTCCTACGAGCAGTACTTC.

CDR3 nucleotides: TGCGCCAGCAGCCAATATCCCCGGGGGGGCTCCTACGAGCAGTACTTC. Protein: CASSQYPRGGSYEQYF. This sequence joins TRBV4-1 and TRBJ2-7, with 8 bases matching TRBD2. The CDR3 has 16 amino acids. Trimming at V came to 2 bases and at J to 0 bases, leaving 6 bases not matched to a gene. CDR1 and CDR2 from the germline V gene are MGHRA and YSYEKL.

The chain is built from TRBV7-9 and TRBJ1-2; D gene uncertain. The CDR3 is made up of 15 amino acids. The germline V gene encodes CDR1 SEHNR and CDR2 FQNEAQ (reference sequence). V lost 5 bases and J 6 bases, leaving 19 bases between the germline ends. CDR3 sequence: CASSPEGGMSNGYTF. The CDR3 nucleotides read TGTGCCAGCAGCCCCGAGGGAGGGATGAGCAATGGCTACACCTTC. Looking up the rest from reference TRBV7-9 and TRBJ1-2 gives the full variable domain: DTGVSQNPRHKITKRGQNVTFRCDPISEHNRLYWYRQTLGQGPEFLTYFQNEAQLEKSRLLSDRFSAERPKGSFSTLEIQRTEQGDSAMYLCASSPEGGMSNGYTFGSGTRLTVV.

The chain recombines TRBV12-3 or TRBV12-4 with TRBJ1-4, with D possibly TRBD1 on 6 matching bases. The CDR3 covers 15 residues. V dropped 5 bases and J dropped 0 bases, with 10 bases sitting between them. The CDR3: CASSAQGATNEKLFF. CDR3 DNA: TGTGCCAGCAGTGCACAGGGAGCAACTAATGAAAAACTGTTTTTT.

This clonotype was picked up a small number of times. The chain carries TRBV27 and TRBJ1-5, with 8 nucleotides matching TRBD1. The CDR3 spans 12 residues. Germline V gene sequence: CDR1 MNHEY, CDR2 SMNVEV (reference sequence). V lost 6 bases and J lost 7; bases outside the gene matches: 2. CDR3 sequence: CASRTGGQPQHF. The CDR3 DNA sequence: TGTGCCAGCAGAACAGGGGGGCAGCCCCAGCATTTT.

This clonotype appeared a few times. The genes are TRBV29-1 and TRBJ1-1, with 8 positions matching TRBD1. The CDR3 has 11 residues. Trimming took 6 bases from V and 5 from J; bases not matched to a gene: 2. CDR1 is SQVTM, CDR2 ANQGSEA, per germline. This chain's CDR3 is CSVTGGTEAFF. Written as DNA, the CDR3 is TGCAGCGTCACAGGGGGAACTGAAGCTTTCTTT.

This chain connects TRBV7-2 to TRBJ2-1, with D possibly being TRBD1 (6 bases). Trimming took 2 bases from V and 7 from J, leaving 12 bases between them. Germline-derived CDR1 and CDR2 are SGHTA and FQGNSA. The CDR3 loop spans 14 amino acids. As DNA, the CDR3 is TGTGCCAGCAGCTTACCAGACAGGCCGAATGAGCAGTTCTTC. It translates to CASSLPDRPNEQFF.

V and J are TRBV6-2 or TRBV6-3 and TRBJ2-2; TRBD1 agrees at 9 bases. Trimming took 0 bases from V and 8 from J; bases not matched to a gene: 4. CDR1 and CDR2 from the germline V gene are MNHEY and SVGEGT. This CDR3 is 15 amino acids long. The CDR3 nucleotides read TGTGCCAGCAGTTACTCCGGACAGGGGATTGGGGAGCTGTTTTTT. Translated, it gives CASSYSGQGIGELFF.

Turning to this clonotype: Sequence at one end of the junction differs from germline and may be a read error. The CDR3: CSITPGQGTGELFF. Written as DNA, the CDR3 is TGTTCCATCACCCCGGGACAGGGGACCGGGGAGCTGTTTTTT. The chain combines TRBV10-3 with TRBJ2-2; 10 bases agree with TRBD1. The CDR3 is 14 residues long. From germline, CDR1 is ENHRY and CDR2 SYGVKD.

This clonotype occurred once. The chain carries TRBV2 and TRBJ1-3; possibly TRBD1 for D (5 bases). CDR1 is SNHLY and CDR2 is FYNNEI in the germline V gene. V gave up 8 bases and J gave up 8 bases, with 16 bases separating them. CDR3 length: 13 residues. For the CDR3, the DNA is TGTGCCAGCCTGGGACCTTATGCTGACACCATATATTTT. Protein product: CASLGPYADTIYF.

This clonotype showed up just a few times. This chain connects TRBV2 to TRBJ2-7; a weak D match, TRBD2 (5 bases). The CDR3 loop spans 14 amino acids. Germline lookup yields CDR1 SNHLY and CDR2 FYNNEI. V was shortened by 2 bases and J by 0 bases, with 8 bases between the two germline ends. CDR3 bases: TGTGCCAGCAGTGAACAGGCGGGCTCCTACGAGCAGTACTTC. It codes for CASSEQAGSYEQYF.

This clonotype has just a few counts. The CDR3, as DNA: TGCGCCAGCAGCCCAGATCTAGCGGGGGGGCGCCAAGAGACCCAGTACTTC. It is translated as CASSPDLAGGRQETQYF. The rearrangement links TRBV4-3 to TRBJ2-5; 12 bases are a match to TRBD2. Germline lookup yields CDR1 LGHNA and CDR2 YSLEER. V shed 4 bases, J shed 1 base, and the junction held 7 bases outside the gene matches. CDR3 size: 17 residues.

The J gene is TRBJ2-7, the V gene TRBV4-1; 8 nucleotides align to TRBD2. This CDR3 is 14 amino acids long. The V and J ends lost 0 bases and 7 bases, in that order; junction bases with no gene match: 5. CDR1 is MGHRA and CDR2 is YSYEKL in the germline V gene. This chain's CDR3 is CASSQDSGGGEQYF. Written as DNA, the CDR3 is TGCGCCAGCAGCCAAGATTCGGGAGGGGGGGAGCAGTACTTC.

This clonotype was counted between two and nine times. This rearrangement joins TRBV7-2 to TRBJ2-3, with a weak D call TRBD2 (5 bases). The CDR3 covers 13 residues. Germline assignment: CDR1 SGHTA and CDR2 FQGNSA. Trimming removed 5 bases from V and 4 bases from J, with 10 bases in between. CDR3 bases: TGTGCCAGCAGCCCCCGGGGATCAGATACGCAGTATTTT. This gives the protein CASSPRGSDTQYF.

The chain combines TRBV9 with TRBJ2-6, with D unresolved. V was clipped by 4 bases and J by 0 bases, with 8 bases between them. The CDR3 is made up of 15 amino acids. The germline V gene has CDR1 SGDLS and CDR2 YYNGEE. CDR3 sequence reads: CASSPTTSGANVLTF. The DNA for the CDR3 is TGTGCCAGCAGCCCTACGACCTCTGGGGCCAACGTCCTGACTTTC.

V and J are TRBV20-1 and TRBJ2-7; D remains unclear. Germline V gene sequence: CDR1 DFQATT, CDR2 SNEGSKA (reference sequence). The germline V and J ends were trimmed by 5 bases and 4 bases, with 18 bases remaining between them. The CDR3 extends over 14 amino acids. CDR3 region: CSALQTNSVYEQYF. The CDR3 DNA reads as TGCAGTGCTCTACAGACGAATTCCGTGTACGAGCAGTACTTC.

This clonotype was observed a few times. The J gene is TRBJ2-1, the V gene TRBV12-3 or TRBV12-4; 8 bases fit TRBD2. The trim removed 3 bases at V and 6 bases at J, leaving 7 bases unmatched. The CDR3 contains 15 residues. The CDR3 nucleotides are TGTGCCAGCAGTTTGCAGCTAGCGGGTACCAATGAGCAGTTCTTC. Translation gives CASSLQLAGTNEQFF.

This chain uses TRBV12-3 or TRBV12-4 with TRBJ1-5; TRBD1 might be the D (5 bases). This CDR3 is built from 13 residues. V dropped 6 bases and J dropped 11 bases, with 17 bases sitting between them. The CDR3 sequence is CASRGPSGWAQHF. The CDR3, as DNA: TGTGCCAGCAGGGGGCCAAGCGGTTGGGCCCAGCATTTT.

The chain couples TRBV4-1 to TRBJ1-1; a weak D match, TRBD1 (6 bases). The CDR3 has 14 residues. V was trimmed by 6 bases and J by 4 bases, leaving 15 bases between them. Germline loops: CDR1 MGHRA, CDR2 YSYEKL. This CDR3 is CASSRTGQGTEAFF. Here the CDR3 DNA reads TGCGCCAGCAGTCGTACAGGGCAGGGCACTGAAGCTTTCTTT.

This clonotype has only a few counts. The chain has TRBV5-8 and TRBJ1-1; tentatively, D is TRBD1 (5 bases). The CDR3 is 14 amino acids. CDR1 SGHTS and CDR2 YDEGEE come from the germline V gene. The V end lost 0 bases, the J end lost 4 bases, and 10 bases lay between the germline ends. The DNA for the CDR3 is TGTGCCAGCAGCTTGGTCGGGGGGGTCACTGAAGCTTTCTTT. Translation gives CASSLVGGVTEAFF.